This is a list of T cell receptor beta chains from one sample in a study of blood T cell repertoires in COVID-19. Sequencing used immunoSEQ multiplex PCR; TCRdb keeps in-frame clones, though not all of them. Of roughly 120,000 clones listed, more than 75% are singletons. Sequencing was carried out using peripheral blood. These receptors were collected from a man aged 55 to 69 with COVID-19, enrolled during active disease. Both conserved end residues are part of each CDR3. The order of the fields is J gene, CDR3 length, V gene, D gene, clone size, CDR3 DNA, CDR3 protein. A D gene is named only where the DNA matches it firmly. Rows may omit the clone size; those that give it use once, few, many or a size class.

TRBJ1-2,13,TRBV5-6,-,-,TGTGCCAGCAGCTATGCCGGGAACTATGGCTACACCTTC,CASSYAGNYGYTF
TRBJ2-1,15,TRBV28,TRBD2,-,TGTGCCAGCAGTATGACTAGCGGGAGCTCCAATGAGCAGTTCTTC,CASSMTSGSSNEQFF
TRBJ1-5,15,TRBV5-1,TRBD1,-,TGCGCCAGCAGCTTGGAGGGACAGCACAATCAGCCCCAGCATTTT,CASSLEGQHNQPQHF
TRBJ1-5,15,TRBV19,TRBD1,-,TGTGCCAGTAGTCTACAACAGGGGAGCAATCAGCCCCAGCATTTT,CASSLQQGSNQPQHF
TRBJ2-7,13,TRBV7-9,TRBD2,-,TGTGCCAGCAGCCCCCGGGCGGGAGATGAGCAGTACTTC,CASSPRAGDEQYF
TRBJ1-4,17,TRBV3-1/TRBV3-2,-,-,TGTGCCAGCAGCCGCCCCGGGGAGAATTCTATGGGGGAAAAACTGTTTTTT,CASSRPGENSMGEKLFF
TRBJ2-1,15,TRBV10-2,-,-,TGCGCCAGCTCTGACCCGGACTCAATCTACAATGAGCAGTTCTTC,CASSDPDSIYNEQFF
TRBJ2-5,15,TRBV12-5,-,few,TGTGCTAGTGGTTTGCTTCCCCCCAGACAAGAGACCCAGTACTTC,CASGLLPPRQETQYF
TRBJ1-2,16,TRBV7-8,-,-,TGTGCCAGCAGCTTAGCGGGAGGGGAAAACAACTATGGCTACACCTTC,CASSLAGGENNYGYTF
TRBJ2-1,9,TRBV29-1,-,-,TGCAGCGTCGGGTATGAGCAGTTCTTC,CSVGYEQFF
TRBJ1-6,14,TRBV28,-,-,TGTGCCAGCAGTTTCGGCGCGGGGTATTCACCCCTCCACTTT,CASSFGAGYSPLHF
TRBJ1-4,18,TRBV2,TRBD1,-,TGTGCCAGCAGTGAAGCGCTGGGAGTGACAGGGGTGTTTGAAAAACTGTTTTTT,CASSEALGVTGVFEKLFF
TRBJ2-1,13,TRBV7-9,-,-,TGTGCCAGCAGCAGCCCCTCCTACAATGAGCAGTTCTTC,CASSSPSYNEQFF
TRBJ1-1,13,TRBV10-3,TRBD1,-,TGTGCCATCAGTCAAACGGGACAGGGAGAAGCTTTCTTT,CAISQTGQGEAFF
TRBJ2-5,15,TRBV24-1,TRBD1,-,TGTGCCACCAGTGCCTCTACAGGGGGCCAAGAGACCCAGTACTTC,CATSASTGGQETQYF
TRBJ2-2,14,TRBV2,-,-,TGTGCCGCCAACGACAGGCTGAACACCGGGGAGCTGTTTTTT,CAANDRLNTGELFF
TRBJ2-3,14,TRBV7-2,-,-,TGTGCCAGCAGCTTAGGGCTAGCGACAGATACGCAGTATTTT,CASSLGLATDTQYF
TRBJ1-1,15,TRBV5-6,-,-,TGTGCCAGCGGCGGGCCTCGGACAGCAAACACTGAAGCTTTCTTT,CASGGPRTANTEAFF
TRBJ2-1,17,TRBV18,-,-,TGTGCCAGCTCAATGGGGGCGGGAGCGGATTCCTACAATGAGCAGTTCTTC,CASSMGAGADSYNEQFF
TRBJ2-2,13,TRBV11-3,TRBD1,-,TGTGCCAGCAGCCTGACAGGGCCCGGGGAGCTGTTTTTT,CASSLTGPGELFF
TRBJ2-3,16,TRBV10-3,TRBD2,-,TGTGCCATCAGTGAGTCGCAGGGCGGGAGTTTGAATACGCAGTATTTT,CAISESQGGSLNTQYF
TRBJ1-1,10,TRBV28,-,few,TGTGCCAGCACCGGGACTGAAGCTTTCTTT,CASTGTEAFF